The clone carrying this T cell receptor (beta chain) was counted ten times or more. The data were obtained in a study of T cells in Graves' hyperthyroidism and ophthalmopathy. From RNA transcripts, TCR beta CDR3 regions were amplified. Using the HTBI primer set, a first-round RT-PCR was run on the TCR CDR3. TCRdb recomputed calls from the multiplex PCR reads with MiXCR, one row per CDR3 protein. This table has roughly 550,000 distinct CDR3 sequences, roughly 15% appearing once. Per germline, CDR1 KGHSH and CDR2 LQKENI. Losses at the gene ends were 3 bases for V and 5 bases for J; bases not matched to a gene: 6. The CDR3 covers 15 residues. Used for diagnoses were clinical symptoms, serum thyroxine and TRAb, thyroid ultrasound and orbital computed tomography.

This chain links TRBV18 with TRBJ2-2; 7 bases fit TRBD1. Specimen: blood. The sequence derives from a woman aged 25 to 39 with Graves' ophthalmopathy. CDR3: CASSPKGARTGELFF. For the CDR3, the DNA is TGTGCCAGCTCACCGAAGGGGGCGAGAACCGGGGAGCTGTTTTTT.